The clone carrying this T cell receptor beta chain was counted between two and nine times. The data originate from a study of blood T cell repertoires in COVID-19. The CDR3 sequence is 11 residues long. Germline V gene lookup returns CDR1 MNHEY and CDR2 SVGEGT. With 6 bases removed from V and 8 bases from J, the gap between germline ends came to 10 bases. The table came from immunoSEQ multiplex PCR; TCRdb's copy has only in-frame clones and leaves some out. This table has 490,000 or so clones, 70% to 90% appearing once. The rearrangement joins TRBV6-2 or TRBV6-3 to TRBJ1-2, with D perhaps matching TRBD1 (6 bases). The sequence came from an older woman who had recovered from COVID-19. Input material: PBMCs or T cells enriched from blood (not recorded which). The CDR3 DNA is TGTGCCAGCAGCAGGGGTGGAGGCTACACCTTC. Protein sequence: CASSRGGGYTF.